The sequence of this T cell receptor (beta chain) was determined in a study of cytomegalovirus exposure and HLA in healthy donors. The study's findings and limits: A later analysis found first-cohort TCR clusters tended to co-occur in the 130 or so validation repertoires.

The CDR3 is 16 amino acids. Trimming removed 2 bases from V and 4 bases from J, with 18 bases in between. Germline CDR1 is MNHEY and CDR2 is SVGAGI. Sequencing was performed with immunoSEQ multiplex PCR; in TCRdb, only in-frame clones are kept and a portion is missing. Among fewer than 200,000 clones listed, approximately 89% were seen once. Points on this clone: Its antigen is unidentified.

The sequence came from a woman aged 18-29 years in good health and CMV-seropositive. The gene calls are TRBV6-5 and TRBJ2-7; weak D call: TRBD2 (5 bases). Input material: PBMCs. The CDR3: CASSYMKGGGLYEQYF. The CDR3 DNA reads as TGTGCCAGCAGTTACATGAAGGGTGGCGGGTTATACGAGCAGTACTTC.